This T cell receptor (beta chain) was sequenced for a study of blood T cell repertoires in COVID-19. About the research overall: Samples representing acute and convalescent COVID-19 were sourced from the United States, Italy and Spain. In each case, the material was cDNA or gDNA derived from T cells, B-cell-depleted T cells, or PBMCs.

Source study methods: By means of reference gene primer amplification, nucleated cell counts were estimated. Data came from immunoSEQ multiplex PCR; TCRdb stores just in-frame clones and leaves some out. V, J and clone size reflect that table, while D and trimming were determined from the DNA. Counted here are around 370,000 clones, roughly 90% occurring once; the ten biggest clones make up around 6.6%. With 8 bases clipped from V and 6 bases from J, the junction kept 12 bases outside the gene matches. Germline V gene sequence: CDR1 SNHLY, CDR2 FYNNEI. The length of the CDR3 is 15 residues. V usage is TRBV2 and J usage is TRBJ1-2, with 10 bases identical to TRBD1. Sequencing was done on a sample of peripheral blood. This TCR was sampled from a woman aged 65 to 85 with COVID-19, enrolled during active disease. CDR3 in DNA: TGTGCCAGCCAGTGGGGACAGGGGATTTTGAATGGCTACACCTTC. Translation: CASQWGQGILNGYTF.